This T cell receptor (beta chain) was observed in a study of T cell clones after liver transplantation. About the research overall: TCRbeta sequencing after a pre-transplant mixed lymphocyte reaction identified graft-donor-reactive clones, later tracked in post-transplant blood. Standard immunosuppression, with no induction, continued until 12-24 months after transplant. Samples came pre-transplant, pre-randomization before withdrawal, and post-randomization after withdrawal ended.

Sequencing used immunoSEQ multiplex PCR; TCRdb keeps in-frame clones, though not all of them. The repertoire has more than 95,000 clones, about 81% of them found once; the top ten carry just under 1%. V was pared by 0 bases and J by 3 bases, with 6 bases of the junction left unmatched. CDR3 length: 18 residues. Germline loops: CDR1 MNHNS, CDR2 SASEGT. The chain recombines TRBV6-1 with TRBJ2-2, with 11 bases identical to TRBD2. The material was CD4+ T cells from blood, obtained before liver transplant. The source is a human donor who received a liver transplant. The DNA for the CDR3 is TGTGCCAGCAGTGAAGCGCTTCGACTAGCGGGGTACACCGGGGAGCTGTTTTTT. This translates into CASSEALRLAGYTGELFF.